This TCR beta chain was captured in a study of early T cells in non-severe SARS-CoV-2 infection. Study in general: Unsorted whole blood bulk RNA was sequenced, with unpaired chains. The study, taken as a whole, reports: Anti-spike CD8 responses were favored by VDJdb matching, which missed private and CD4 specificities.

The CDR3 is 13 residues long. CDR1 KGHSH and CDR2 LQKENI come from the germline V gene. V was shortened by 5 bases and J by 0 bases, with 5 bases between the two germline ends. The library protocol tagged individual cDNA molecules with unique molecular identifiers. TCRdb re-analysed the 5' RACE reads in MiXCR, keeping a single row per CDR3 protein. There are about 60,000 distinct CDR3 sequences in the sample; more than 8.5% occur only once, and about 16% lies in the top ten. With regard to this clonotype: Its target is unknown.

The sample consisted of whole blood. The clonotype was recovered from an adult who was a healthcare worker with PCR-confirmed SARS-CoV-2 infection or an uninfected control (not recorded which). The rearrangement uses TRBV18 and TRBJ1-5; D unresolved. This chain's CDR3 is CASSVNSNQPQHF. DNA of the CDR3: TGTGCCAGCTCAGTGAATAGCAATCAGCCCCAGCATTTT.